Sequencing of this T cell receptor (beta chain) was carried out in a study of shared clonotypes between healthy human individuals. Study outcomes and limitations: Tissue TCR repertoires likely differ from these blood-only repertoires. Lower generation probabilities were found for non-shared clonotypes than for those shared by all four donors.

At a deep level, the assay was run. Profiling relied on immunoSEQ multiplex PCR, and the TCRdb table lists in-frame clones only, not all of them. Of a few million clones detected, approximately 95% appear once; the ten largest clones hold approximately 0.13%. CDR3 length: 14 residues. V shed 1 base and J 7 bases; nucleotides not matched to a gene: 7. The germline V gene encodes CDR1 GTSNPN and CDR2 SVGIG (reference sequence). With respect to this clone: Its antigen remains unknown.

The healthy adult donors were HIV-negative and reported no recent acute infections or vaccinations. Sequencing was done on a sample of naive CD4+ T cells sorted from blood. The subset was: CD45RA+ positively selected. The clonotype comes from a man between 18 and 35 years old in good health. This chain links TRBV30 with TRBJ1-2; 9 positions agree with TRBD1. CDR3 DNA: TGTGCCTGGAGTGGGGACAGGGCGGCGGGTGGCTACACCTTC. This sequence encodes CAWSGDRAAGGYTF.